These T cell receptor beta chains were read from a single sample in a study of identical twins' blood T cells. MiXCR, run by TCRdb on the 5' RACE reads, gives a single entry per CDR3 protein. The sample includes roughly 340,000 distinct CDR3 sequences, roughly 27% seen only once; the top ten take 5.5% to 6.5%. Sequencing was performed on PBMCs. These receptors all stem from a woman aged 18-49 years in good health. The CDR3 runs from the conserved cysteine through the conserved F or W. A D gene is named only where the DNA matches it firmly. Clone size is not always given. Where it is, it says once, few, many or a class for expanded clones.

size | J | V | D | DNA | CDR3
NA | TRBJ1-1 | TRBV4-2 | NA | TGTGCCAGCAGCCAAGATATGGTGGGCCCCGATGAAGCTTTCTTT | CASSQDMVGPDEAFF
NA | TRBJ1-1 | TRBV5-1 | NA | TGCGCCAGCAGCTTGGCCGTGGTGGTCGGGCTTGGGAAGACTGAAGCTTTCTTT | CASSLAVVVGLGKTEAFF
NA | TRBJ2-3 | TRBV30 | NA | TGTGCCTGGAAATCGAGTGCAGATACGCAGTATTTT | CAWKSSADTQYF
NA | TRBJ2-7 | TRBV7-6 | TRBD2 | TGTGCCAGCAGCTTAGATAAGTCTAGCGGGGACGAGCAGTACTTC | CASSLDKSSGDEQYF
NA | TRBJ2-7 | TRBV20-1 | TRBD2 | TGCAGTGCTAGAGATCCGGCGGGAGCATCCGAGCAGTACTTC | CSARDPAGASEQYF
NA | TRBJ1-2 | TRBV19 | NA | TGTGCCAGTAGTCCCAGCCTCAGACAGGCGGATTGGAACTATGGCTACACCTTC | CASSPSLRQADWNYGYTF
NA | TRBJ2-7 | TRBV20-1 | TRBD1 | TGCAGTGCTAGAGACCCCACGGGACAGGGACCTTACGAGCAGTACTTC | CSARDPTGQGPYEQYF
many | TRBJ2-1 | TRBV29-1 | NA | TGCAGCGTTGATCGGCTAGCGACTAGCTCCTACAATGAGCAGTTCTTC | CSVDRLATSSYNEQFF
few | TRBJ2-7 | TRBV20-1 | NA | TGCAGTGCTAGCGGAGGGGCTAGTCGGTACGAGCAGTACTTC | CSASGGASRYEQYF
NA | TRBJ1-2 | TRBV18 | NA | TGTGCCAGCTCACCACTTCGCGGACAGCGACAGGAGGCTAACTATGGCTACACCTTC | CASSPLRGQRQEANYGYTF
once | TRBJ2-1 | TRBV25-1 | NA | TGTACCAGCAGTGACTACAATGAGCAGTTCTTC | CTSSDYNEQFF
NA | TRBJ2-1 | TRBV18 | TRBD1 | TGTGCCAGCTCACAAAGGACAGGGGCCCATGAGCAGTTCTTC | CASSQRTGAHEQFF
NA | TRBJ1-1 | TRBV4-3 | TRBD1 | TGCGCCAGCAGCCAAGGCCGATTCGAGGGGGCTGGAACTGAAGCTTTCTTT | CASSQGRFEGAGTEAFF
few | TRBJ1-3 | TRBV10-3 | NA | TGTGCCATCAGCCCGGACCCCGACTACACCATATATTTT | CAISPDPDYTIYF
many | TRBJ1-5 | TRBV3-1 | NA | TGTGCCAGCAGCCAAGCCCAAAATCAACCCCAGCATTTT | CASSQAQNQPQHF
NA | TRBJ2-1 | TRBV5-5 | NA | TGTGCCAGCAGTTACACGACAGTGAAGAATGAGCAGTTCTTC | CASSYTTVKNEQFF
NA | TRBJ1-2 | TRBV11-3 | NA | TGTGCCAGCAGCTTATACTCGAGGGGGGATTTCTATGGCTACACCTTC | CASSLYSRGDFYGYTF
few | TRBJ1-6 | TRBV5-1 | NA | TGCGCCAGCAGCTTGGTTGCGGGGGTCTATAATTCACCCCTCCACTTT | CASSLVAGVYNSPLHF
NA | TRBJ2-1 | TRBV5-1 | TRBD2 | TGCGCCAGCAGCTTTAAAGGGGTAGGACTAGCGGGGGAGAATGAGCAGTTCTTC | CASSFKGVGLAGENEQFF
NA | TRBJ2-7 | TRBV20-1 | NA | TGCAGTGCTAACCTCAACTTCTACGAGCAGTACTTC | CSANLNFYEQYF
NA | TRBJ2-5 | TRBV29-1 | NA | TGCAGCGTTGAAGGTGGAGGGGAGACCCAGTACTTC | CSVEGGGETQYF
few | TRBJ2-1 | TRBV2 | TRBD2 | TGTGCCAGCAGTGCTGCGGGAGCGGCCTACAATGAGCAGTTCTTC | CASSAAGAAYNEQFF
few | TRBJ2-7 | TRBV6-5 | NA | TGTGCCAGCAGCCTAAATCCGGGTTACGAGCAGTACTTC | CASSLNPGYEQYF
many | TRBJ1-1 | TRBV11-3 | NA | TGTGCCAGCAGCTTAGTGGGCGGTCGGACTGAAGCTTTCTTT | CASSLVGGRTEAFF
few | TRBJ2-2 | TRBV4-2 | TRBD2 | TGTGCCAGCGGTATCAGCGGGGGGAACACCGGGGAGCTGTTTTTT | CASGISGGNTGELFF
few | TRBJ2-2 | TRBV7-9 | NA | TGTGCCAGCAGCTCCGCCCTAGGGCGGCCGGAATTTACCGGGGAGCTGTTTTTT | CASSSALGRPEFTGELFF
NA | TRBJ1-2 | TRBV11-2 | NA | TGTGCCAGCACCTTAGGACAGAGGAACTATGGCTACACCTTC | CASTLGQRNYGYTF
NA | TRBJ2-4 | TRBV7-9 | NA | TGTGCCAGCAGCTTTTTTGATCCCGGTGGAAACATTCAGTACTTC | CASSFFDPGGNIQYF
NA | TRBJ2-7 | TRBV6-1 | NA | TGTGCCAGCAGGGGAGTATGGAACTACGGGCAGTACTTC | CASRGVWNYGQYF
NA | TRBJ1-5 | TRBV2 | NA | TGTGCCAGCAGTCGACAGTACAATCAGCCCCAGCATTTT | CASSRQYNQPQHF
NA | TRBJ2-7 | TRBV20-1 | TRBD2 | TGCAGTGCTACTGGGAGGGGTCTCGAGCAGTACTTC | CSATGRGLEQYF
few | TRBJ2-3 | TRBV9 | NA | TGTGCCAGCAGCCCGTCTCCGTCCACAGATACGCAGTATTTT | CASSPSPSTDTQYF
NA | TRBJ1-3 | TRBV2 | NA | TGTGCCAGCGAAAAGCCCGGAAACACCATATATTTT | CASEKPGNTIYF
NA | TRBJ2-3 | TRBV6-1 | TRBD2 | TGTGCCAGCAGAAAGCGGGGGGCCACAGATACGCAGTATTTT | CASRKRGATDTQYF
once | TRBJ1-2 | TRBV7-9 | NA | TGTGCCGGCAGCTTAGATGGCAGGAATAACTATGGCTACACCTTC | CAGSLDGRNNYGYTF